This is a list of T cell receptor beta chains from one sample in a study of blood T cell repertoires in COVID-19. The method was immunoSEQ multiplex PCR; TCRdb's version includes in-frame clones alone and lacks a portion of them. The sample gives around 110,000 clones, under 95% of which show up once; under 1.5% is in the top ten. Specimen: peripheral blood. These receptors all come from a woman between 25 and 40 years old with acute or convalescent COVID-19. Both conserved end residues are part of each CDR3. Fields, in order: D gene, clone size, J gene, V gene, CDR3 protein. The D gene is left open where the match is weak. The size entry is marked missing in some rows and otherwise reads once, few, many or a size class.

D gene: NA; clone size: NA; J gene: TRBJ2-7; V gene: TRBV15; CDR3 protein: CATSSIPKAGHDEQYF
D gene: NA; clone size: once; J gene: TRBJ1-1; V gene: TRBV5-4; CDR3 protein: CAKELEAFF
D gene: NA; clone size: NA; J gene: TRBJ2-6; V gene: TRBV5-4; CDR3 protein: CASSLGITGANVLTF
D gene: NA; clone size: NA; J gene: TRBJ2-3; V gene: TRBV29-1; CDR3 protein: CSVEGVAASTDTQYF
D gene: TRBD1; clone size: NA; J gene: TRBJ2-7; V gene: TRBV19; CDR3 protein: CATRDRNYEQYF
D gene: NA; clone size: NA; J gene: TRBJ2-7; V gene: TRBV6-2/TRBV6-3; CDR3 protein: CASSYLRTRSYEQYF
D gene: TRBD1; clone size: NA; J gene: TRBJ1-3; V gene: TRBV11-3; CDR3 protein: CASSPGQGTIYF
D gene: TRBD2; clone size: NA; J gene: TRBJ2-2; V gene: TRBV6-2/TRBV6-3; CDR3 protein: CASSYYHQRGITGELFF
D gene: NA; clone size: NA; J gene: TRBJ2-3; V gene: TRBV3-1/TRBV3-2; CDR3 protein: CASSQGSSAGDTQYF
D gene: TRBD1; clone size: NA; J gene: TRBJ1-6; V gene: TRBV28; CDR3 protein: CASTPRREKTGLHF
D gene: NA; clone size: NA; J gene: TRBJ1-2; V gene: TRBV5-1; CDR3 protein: CASGGMGNYGYTF
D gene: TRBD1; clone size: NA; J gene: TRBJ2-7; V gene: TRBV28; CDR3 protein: CAKRGFRVDRGRRLNEQYF
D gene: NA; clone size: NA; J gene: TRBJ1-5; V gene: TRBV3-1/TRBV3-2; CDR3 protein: CASSQSLSGGNQPQHF
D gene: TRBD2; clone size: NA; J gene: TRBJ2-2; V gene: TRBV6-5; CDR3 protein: CASSRRTSGTGELFF
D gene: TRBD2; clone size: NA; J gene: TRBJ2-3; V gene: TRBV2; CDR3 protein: CASSERASGYTQYF
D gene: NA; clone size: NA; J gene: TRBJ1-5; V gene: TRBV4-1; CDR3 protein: CASNPGPYSNQPQHF
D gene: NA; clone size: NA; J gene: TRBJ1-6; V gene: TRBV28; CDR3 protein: CASNGGEGHPSSYNSPLHF
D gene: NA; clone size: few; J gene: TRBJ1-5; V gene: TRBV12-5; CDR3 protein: CASGFLAENQPQHF
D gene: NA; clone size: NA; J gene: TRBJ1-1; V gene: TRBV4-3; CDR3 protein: CASSQIGGLDTEAFF
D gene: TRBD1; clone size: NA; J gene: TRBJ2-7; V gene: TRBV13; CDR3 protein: CASSLGLGQGSYEQYF
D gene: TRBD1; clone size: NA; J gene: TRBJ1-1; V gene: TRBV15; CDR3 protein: CATSKTGGNTEAFF
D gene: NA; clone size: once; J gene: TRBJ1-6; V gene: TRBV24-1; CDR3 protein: CATSDGRRRNSPLHF
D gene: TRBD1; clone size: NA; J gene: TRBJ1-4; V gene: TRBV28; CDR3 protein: CASSPHGDREFANEKLFF
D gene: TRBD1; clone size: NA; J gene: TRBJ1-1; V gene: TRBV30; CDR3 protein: CAWRGQSNTEAFF
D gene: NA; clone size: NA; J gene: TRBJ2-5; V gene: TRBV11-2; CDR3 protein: CASSLAPLEAETQYF
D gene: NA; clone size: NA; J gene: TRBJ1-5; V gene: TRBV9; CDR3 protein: CASSSSYNQPQHF
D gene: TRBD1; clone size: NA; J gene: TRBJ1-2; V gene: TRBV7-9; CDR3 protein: CASRERQGNYGYTF
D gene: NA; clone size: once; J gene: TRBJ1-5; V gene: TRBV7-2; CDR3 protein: CASSLNPFNQPQHF
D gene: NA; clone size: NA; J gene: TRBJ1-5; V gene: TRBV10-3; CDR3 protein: CAISESARGVDQPQHF
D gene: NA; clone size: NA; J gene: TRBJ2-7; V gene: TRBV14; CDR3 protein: CASSPGATSRSQYF
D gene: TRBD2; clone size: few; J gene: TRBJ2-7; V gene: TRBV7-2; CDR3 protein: CASSFHGGGSYEQYF
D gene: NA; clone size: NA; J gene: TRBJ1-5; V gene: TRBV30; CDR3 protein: CAWTDGRGVGNQPQHF
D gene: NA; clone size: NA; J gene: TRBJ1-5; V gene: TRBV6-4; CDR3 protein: CASSVGSNQPQHF
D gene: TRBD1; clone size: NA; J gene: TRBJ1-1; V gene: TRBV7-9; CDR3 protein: CASSSTGVRVEAFF
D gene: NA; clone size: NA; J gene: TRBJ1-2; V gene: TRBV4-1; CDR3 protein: CASSQDMTTVYGYTF
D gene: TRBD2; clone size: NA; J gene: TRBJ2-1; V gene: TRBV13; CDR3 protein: CASSSGLGLAGHNEQFF
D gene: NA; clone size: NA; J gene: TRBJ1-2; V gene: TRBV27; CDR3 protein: CASSLGGGYGYTF
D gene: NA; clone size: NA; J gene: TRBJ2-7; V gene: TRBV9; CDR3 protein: CASSVSGDPSYEQYF
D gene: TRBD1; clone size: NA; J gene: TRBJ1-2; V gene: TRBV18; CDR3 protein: CASSPANRGVYGYTF
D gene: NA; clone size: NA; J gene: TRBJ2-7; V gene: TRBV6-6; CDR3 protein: CASSEPSRKYEQYF
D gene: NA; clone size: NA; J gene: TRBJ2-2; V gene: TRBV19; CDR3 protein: CASSVDSYTGELFF
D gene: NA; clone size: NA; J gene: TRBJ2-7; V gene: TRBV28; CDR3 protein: CASSFEGLYEQYF
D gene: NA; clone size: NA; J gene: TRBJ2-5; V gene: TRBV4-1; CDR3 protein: CASSQDVPEETQYF
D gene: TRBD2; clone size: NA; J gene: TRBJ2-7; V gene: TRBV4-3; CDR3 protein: CASSQARGGGHEQYF
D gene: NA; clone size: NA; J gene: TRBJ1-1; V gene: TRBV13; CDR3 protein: CASSPRGGRTNTEAFF
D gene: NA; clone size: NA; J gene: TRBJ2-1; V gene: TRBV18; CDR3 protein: CASSQQDNEQFF
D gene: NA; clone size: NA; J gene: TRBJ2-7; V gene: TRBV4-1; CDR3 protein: CASSLAALAPYEQYF
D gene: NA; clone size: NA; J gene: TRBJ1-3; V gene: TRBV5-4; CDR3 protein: CASSVDTRSGNTIYF
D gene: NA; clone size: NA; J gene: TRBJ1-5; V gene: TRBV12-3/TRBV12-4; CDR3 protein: CASTLPSTPQHF
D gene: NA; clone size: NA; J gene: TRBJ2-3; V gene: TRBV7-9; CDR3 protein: CASSPEVDTQYF
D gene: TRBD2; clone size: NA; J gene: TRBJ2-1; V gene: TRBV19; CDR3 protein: CASSTGLGSNDEQFF
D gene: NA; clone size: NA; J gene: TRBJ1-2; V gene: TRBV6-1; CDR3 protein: CASSEDRAGGYTF
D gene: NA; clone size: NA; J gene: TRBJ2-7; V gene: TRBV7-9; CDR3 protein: CASRSDSFHEQYF